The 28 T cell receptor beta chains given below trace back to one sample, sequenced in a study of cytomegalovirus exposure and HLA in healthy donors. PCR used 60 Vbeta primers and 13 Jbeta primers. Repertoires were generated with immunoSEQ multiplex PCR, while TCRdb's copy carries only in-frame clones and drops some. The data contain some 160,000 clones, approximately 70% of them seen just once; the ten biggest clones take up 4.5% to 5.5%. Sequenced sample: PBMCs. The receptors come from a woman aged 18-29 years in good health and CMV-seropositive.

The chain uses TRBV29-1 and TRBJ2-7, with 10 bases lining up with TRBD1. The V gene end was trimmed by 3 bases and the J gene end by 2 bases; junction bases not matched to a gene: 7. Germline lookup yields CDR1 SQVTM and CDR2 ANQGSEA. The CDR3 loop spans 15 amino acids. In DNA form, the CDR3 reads TGCAGCGTTGAGTTCCCGGACAGGGGGACCTACGAGCAGTACTTC. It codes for CSVEFPDRGTYEQYF.

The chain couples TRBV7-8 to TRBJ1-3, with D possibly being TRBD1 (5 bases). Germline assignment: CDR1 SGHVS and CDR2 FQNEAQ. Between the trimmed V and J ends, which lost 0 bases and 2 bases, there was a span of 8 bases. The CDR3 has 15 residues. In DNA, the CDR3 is TGTGCCAGCAGCTTAGCACAGGCTACTGGAAACACCATATATTTT. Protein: CASSLAQATGNTIYF.

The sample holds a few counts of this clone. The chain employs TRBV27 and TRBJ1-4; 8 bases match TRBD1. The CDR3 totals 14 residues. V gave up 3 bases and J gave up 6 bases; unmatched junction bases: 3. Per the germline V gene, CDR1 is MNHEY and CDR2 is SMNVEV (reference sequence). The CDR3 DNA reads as TGTGCCAGCAGTTTTCAGGGGGCGGATGAAAAACTGTTTTTT. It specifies CASSFQGADEKLFF.

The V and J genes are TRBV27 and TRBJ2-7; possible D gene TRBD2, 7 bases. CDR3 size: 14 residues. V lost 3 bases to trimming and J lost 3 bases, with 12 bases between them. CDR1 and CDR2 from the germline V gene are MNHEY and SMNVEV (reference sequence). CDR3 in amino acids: CASSLEGGNYEQYF. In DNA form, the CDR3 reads TGTGCCAGCAGTTTGGAGGGGGGGAACTACGAGCAGTACTTC.

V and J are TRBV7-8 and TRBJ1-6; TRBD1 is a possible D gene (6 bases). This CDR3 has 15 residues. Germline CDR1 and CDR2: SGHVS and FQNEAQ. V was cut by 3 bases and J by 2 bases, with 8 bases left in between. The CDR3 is CASSLGAPYNSPLHF. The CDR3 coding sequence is TGTGCCAGCAGCTTGGGGGCTCCCTATAATTCACCCCTCCACTTT.

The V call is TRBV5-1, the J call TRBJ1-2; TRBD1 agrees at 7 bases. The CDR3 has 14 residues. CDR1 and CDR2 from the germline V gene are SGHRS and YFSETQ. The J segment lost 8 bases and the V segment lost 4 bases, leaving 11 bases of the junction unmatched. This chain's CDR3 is CASSPGTVLLGYTF. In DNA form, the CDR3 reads TGCGCCAGCAGCCCCGGGACAGTCCTCCTAGGCTACACCTTC.

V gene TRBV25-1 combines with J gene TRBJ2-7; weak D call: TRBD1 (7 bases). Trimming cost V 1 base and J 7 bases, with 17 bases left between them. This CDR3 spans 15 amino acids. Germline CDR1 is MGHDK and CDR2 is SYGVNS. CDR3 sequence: CASSESRQGGREQYF. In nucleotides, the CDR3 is TGTGCCAGCAGTGAATCCCGACAGGGAGGTCGGGAGCAGTACTTC.

CDR3 residues: CASSLRTDTQYF. The CDR3 DNA sequence: TGTGCCAGCAGTCTACGCACAGATACGCAGTATTTT. The chain combines TRBV9 with TRBJ2-3; D is undetermined. The CDR3 runs to 12 residues. Looked up from germline, CDR1 is SGDLS and CDR2 is YYNGEE. V was pared by 5 bases and J by 1 base, with 5 bases between.

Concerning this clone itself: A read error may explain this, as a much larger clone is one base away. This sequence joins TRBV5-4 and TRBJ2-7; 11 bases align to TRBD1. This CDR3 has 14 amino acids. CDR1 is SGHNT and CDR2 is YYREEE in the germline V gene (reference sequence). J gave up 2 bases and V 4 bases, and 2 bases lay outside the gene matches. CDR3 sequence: CASSPDRGPYEQYF. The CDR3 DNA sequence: TGTGCCAGCAGCCCGGACAGGGGGCCCTACGAGCAGTACTTC.

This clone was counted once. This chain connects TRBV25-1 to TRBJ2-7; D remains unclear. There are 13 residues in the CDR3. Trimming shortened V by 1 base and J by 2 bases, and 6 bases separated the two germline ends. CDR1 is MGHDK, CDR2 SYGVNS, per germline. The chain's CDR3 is CASSEWSTYEQYF. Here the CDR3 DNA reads TGTGCCAGCAGTGAATGGAGTACCTACGAGCAGTACTTC.

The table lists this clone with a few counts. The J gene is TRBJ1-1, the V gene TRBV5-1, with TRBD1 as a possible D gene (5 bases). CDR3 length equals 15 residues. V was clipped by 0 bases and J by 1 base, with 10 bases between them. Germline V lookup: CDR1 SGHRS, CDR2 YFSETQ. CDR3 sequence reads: CASSLDGGGNTEAFF. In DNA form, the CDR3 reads TGCGCCAGCAGCTTGGACGGGGGAGGGAACACTGAAGCTTTCTTT.

The CDR3 DNA follows: TGCGCCAGCAGCCACGGTAACTATGGCTACACCTTC. This sequence encodes CASSHGNYGYTF. The chain links TRBV4-3 to TRBJ1-2; unclear D gene. Germline V gives CDR1 LGHNA, CDR2 YSLEER. CDR3 length: 12 amino acids. Trimming removed 3 bases at V and 1 base at J, with 3 bases between.

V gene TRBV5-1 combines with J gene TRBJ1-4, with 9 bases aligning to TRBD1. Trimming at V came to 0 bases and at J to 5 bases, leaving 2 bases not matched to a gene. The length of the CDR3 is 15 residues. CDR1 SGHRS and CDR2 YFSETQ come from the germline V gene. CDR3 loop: CASSLAGTGNEKLFF. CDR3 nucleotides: TGCGCCAGCAGCTTGGCAGGGACAGGGAATGAAAAACTGTTTTTT.

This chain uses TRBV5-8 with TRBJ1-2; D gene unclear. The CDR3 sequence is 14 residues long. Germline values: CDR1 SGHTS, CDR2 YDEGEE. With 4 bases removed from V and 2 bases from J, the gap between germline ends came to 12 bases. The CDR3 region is CASSLSGENYGYTF. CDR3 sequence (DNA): TGTGCCAGCAGCCTATCCGGGGAGAACTATGGCTACACCTTC.

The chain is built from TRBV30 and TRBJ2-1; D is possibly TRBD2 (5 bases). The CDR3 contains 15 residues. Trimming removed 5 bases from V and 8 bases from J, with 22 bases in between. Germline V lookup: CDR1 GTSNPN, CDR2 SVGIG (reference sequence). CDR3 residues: CAWVAGGRFSDEQFF. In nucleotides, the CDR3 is TGTGCCTGGGTAGCCGGAGGACGATTTTCCGATGAGCAGTTCTTC.

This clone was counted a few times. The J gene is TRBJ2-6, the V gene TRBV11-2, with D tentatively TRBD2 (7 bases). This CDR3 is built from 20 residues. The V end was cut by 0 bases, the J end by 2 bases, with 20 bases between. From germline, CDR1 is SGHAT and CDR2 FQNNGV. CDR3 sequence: CASSLDDRVRGGAGANVLTF. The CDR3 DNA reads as TGTGCCAGCAGCTTAGACGATCGTGTCAGGGGAGGGGCTGGGGCCAACGTCCTGACTTTC. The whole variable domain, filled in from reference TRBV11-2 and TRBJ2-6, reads EAGVAQSPRYKIIEKRQSVAFWCNPISGHATLYWYQQILGQGPKLLIQFQNNGVVDDSQLPKDRFSAERLKGVDSTLKIQPAKLEDSAVYLCASSLDDRVRGGAGANVLTFGAGSRLTVL.

DNA for the CDR3: TGTGCCAGCAGCCAAGAGTTGAGTGGGGGCCAGGGTTCACCCCTCCACTTT. Encoded protein: CASSQELSGGQGSPLHF. The genes are TRBV4-2 and TRBJ1-6; a possible D gene is TRBD1 (6 bases). The CDR3 covers 17 residues. Germline V gene lookup returns CDR1 LGHNA and CDR2 YNFKEQ. Trimming removed 0 bases from V and 9 bases from J, with 18 bases in between.

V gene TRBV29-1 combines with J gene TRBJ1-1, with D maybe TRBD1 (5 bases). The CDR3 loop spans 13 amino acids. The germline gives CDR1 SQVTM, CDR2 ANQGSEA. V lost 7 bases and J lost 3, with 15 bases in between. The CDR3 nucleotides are TGCAGCGGGGCCCGCGGAGGGGACACTGAAGCTTTCTTT. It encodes CSGARGGDTEAFF. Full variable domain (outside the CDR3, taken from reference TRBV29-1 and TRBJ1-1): SAVISQKPSRDICQRGTSLTIQCQVDSQVTMMFWYRQQPGQSLTLIATANQGSEATYESGFVIDKFPISRPNLTFSTLTVSNMSPEDSSIYLCSGARGGDTEAFFGQGTRLTVV.

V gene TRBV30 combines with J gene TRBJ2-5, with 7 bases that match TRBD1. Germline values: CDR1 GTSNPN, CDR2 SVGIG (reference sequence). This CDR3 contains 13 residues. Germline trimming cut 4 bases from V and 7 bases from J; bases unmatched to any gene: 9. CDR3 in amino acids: CAWTNRGIWTQYF. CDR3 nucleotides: TGTGCCTGGACCAACAGGGGTATTTGGACCCAGTACTTC.

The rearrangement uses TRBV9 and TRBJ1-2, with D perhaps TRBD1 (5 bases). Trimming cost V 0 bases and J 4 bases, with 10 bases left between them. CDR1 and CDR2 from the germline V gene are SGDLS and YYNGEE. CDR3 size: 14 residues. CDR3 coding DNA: TGTGCCAGCAGCGTAGAAGGGGCAAGCTATGGCTACACCTTC. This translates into CASSVEGASYGYTF.

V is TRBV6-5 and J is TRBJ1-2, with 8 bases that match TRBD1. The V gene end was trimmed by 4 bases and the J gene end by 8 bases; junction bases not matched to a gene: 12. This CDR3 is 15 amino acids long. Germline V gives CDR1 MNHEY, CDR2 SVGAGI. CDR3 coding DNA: TGTGCCAGCAGTTGGCCCCAGGGGGCAGGACTCGGCTACACCTTC. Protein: CASSWPQGAGLGYTF.

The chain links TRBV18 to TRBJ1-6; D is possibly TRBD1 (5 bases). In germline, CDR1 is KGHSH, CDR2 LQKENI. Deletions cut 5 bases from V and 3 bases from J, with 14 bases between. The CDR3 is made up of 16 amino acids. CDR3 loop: CASSTATAFYNSPLHF. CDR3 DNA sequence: TGTGCCAGCTCAACGGCGACAGCCTTCTATAATTCACCCCTCCACTTT. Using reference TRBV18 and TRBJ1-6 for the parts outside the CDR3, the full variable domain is NAGVMQNPRHLVRRRGQEARLRCSPMKGHSHVYWYRQLPEEGLKFMVYLQKENIIDESGMPKERFSAEFPKEGPSILRIQQVVRGDSAAYFCASSTATAFYNSPLHFGNGTRLTVT.

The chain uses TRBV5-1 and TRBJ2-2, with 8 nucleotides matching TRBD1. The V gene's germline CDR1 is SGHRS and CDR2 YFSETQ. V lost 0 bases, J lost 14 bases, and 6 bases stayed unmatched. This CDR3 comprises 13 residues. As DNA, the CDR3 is TGCGCCAGCAGCTTGGAGCGGACAGGGTCTCTGTTTTTT. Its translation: CASSLERTGSLFF.

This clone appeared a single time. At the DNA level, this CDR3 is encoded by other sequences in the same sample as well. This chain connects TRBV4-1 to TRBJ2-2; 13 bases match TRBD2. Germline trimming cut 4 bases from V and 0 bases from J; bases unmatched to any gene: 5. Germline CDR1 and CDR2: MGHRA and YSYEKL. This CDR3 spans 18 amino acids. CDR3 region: CASSLGLAGAPNTGELFF. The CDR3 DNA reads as TGCGCCAGCAGCCTTGGACTAGCGGGGGCACCGAACACCGGGGAGCTGTTTTTT.

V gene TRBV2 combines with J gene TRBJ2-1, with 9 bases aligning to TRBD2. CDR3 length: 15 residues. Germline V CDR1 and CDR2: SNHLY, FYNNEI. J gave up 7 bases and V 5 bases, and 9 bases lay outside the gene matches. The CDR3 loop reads CASSRGRGGWNEQFF. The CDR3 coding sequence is TGTGCCAGCAGTAGGGGGCGGGGGGGCTGGAATGAGCAGTTCTTC.

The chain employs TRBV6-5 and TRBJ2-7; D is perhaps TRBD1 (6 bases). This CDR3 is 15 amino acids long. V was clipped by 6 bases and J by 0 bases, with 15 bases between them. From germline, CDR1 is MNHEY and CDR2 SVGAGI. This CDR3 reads CASSPAPDSSYEQYF. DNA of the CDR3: TGTGCCAGCAGCCCGGCCCCGGACAGCTCCTACGAGCAGTACTTC.

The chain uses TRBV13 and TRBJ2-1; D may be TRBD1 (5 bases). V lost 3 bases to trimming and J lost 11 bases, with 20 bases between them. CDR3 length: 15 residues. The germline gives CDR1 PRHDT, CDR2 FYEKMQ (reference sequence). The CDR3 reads CASSFFYAQDYKQFF. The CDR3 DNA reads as TGTGCCAGCAGCTTTTTTTACGCACAGGATTATAAGCAGTTCTTC.

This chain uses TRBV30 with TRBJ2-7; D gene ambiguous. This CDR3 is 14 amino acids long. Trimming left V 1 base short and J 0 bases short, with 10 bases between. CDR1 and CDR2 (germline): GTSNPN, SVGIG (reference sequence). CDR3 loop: CAWSEDTSSYEQYF. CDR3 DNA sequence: TGTGCCTGGAGTGAAGACACGAGCTCCTACGAGCAGTACTTC.